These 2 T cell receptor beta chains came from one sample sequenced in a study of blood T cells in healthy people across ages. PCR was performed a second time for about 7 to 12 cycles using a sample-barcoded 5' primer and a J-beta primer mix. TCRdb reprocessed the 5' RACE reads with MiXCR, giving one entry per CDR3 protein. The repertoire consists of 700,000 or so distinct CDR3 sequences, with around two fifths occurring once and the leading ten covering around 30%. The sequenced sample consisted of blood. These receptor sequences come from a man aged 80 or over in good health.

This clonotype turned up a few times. CDR3: CSASQGALDTQYF. The CDR3 bases are TGCAGTGCTAGTCAGGGGGCTTTAGATACGCAGTATTTT. The J gene is TRBJ2-3, the V gene TRBV20-1; 8 bases line up with TRBD1. J was trimmed by 5 bases and V by 3 bases; bases with no gene match: 4. Germline CDR1 is DFQATT and CDR2 is SNEGSKA (reference sequence). CDR3 length: 13 residues.

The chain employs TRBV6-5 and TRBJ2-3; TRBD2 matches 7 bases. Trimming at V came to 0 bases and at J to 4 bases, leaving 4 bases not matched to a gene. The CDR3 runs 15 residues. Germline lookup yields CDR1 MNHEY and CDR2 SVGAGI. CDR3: CASSYSWRESDTQYF. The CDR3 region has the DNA TGTGCCAGCAGTTACTCGTGGCGGGAGTCAGATACGCAGTATTTT.